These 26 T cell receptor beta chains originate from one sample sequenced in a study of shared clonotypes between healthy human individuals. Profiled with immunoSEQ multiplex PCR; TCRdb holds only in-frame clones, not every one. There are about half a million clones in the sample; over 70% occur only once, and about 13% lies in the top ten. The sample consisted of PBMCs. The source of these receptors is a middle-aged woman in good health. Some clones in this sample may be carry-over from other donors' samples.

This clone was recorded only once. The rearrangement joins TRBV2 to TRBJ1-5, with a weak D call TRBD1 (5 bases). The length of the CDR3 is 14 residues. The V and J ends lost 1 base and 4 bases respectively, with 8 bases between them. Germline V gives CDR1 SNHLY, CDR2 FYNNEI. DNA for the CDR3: TGTGCCAGCAGTGAAGGGGGGAGGAATCAGCCCCAGCATTTT. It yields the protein CASSEGGRNQPQHF.

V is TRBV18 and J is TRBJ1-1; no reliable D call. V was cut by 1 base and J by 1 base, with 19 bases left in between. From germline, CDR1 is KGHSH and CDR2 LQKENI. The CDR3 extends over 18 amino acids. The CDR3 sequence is CASSPLGITGDKNTEAFF. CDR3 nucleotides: TGTGCCAGCTCACCACTGGGGATAACCGGGGATAAGAACACTGAAGCTTTCTTT.

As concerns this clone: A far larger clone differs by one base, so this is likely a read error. The CDR3 loop is CDSSPSGSRSRGEQYF. In nucleotides, the CDR3 is TGTGACAGCAGTCCTAGCGGGAGCCGATCACGGGGCGAGCAGTACTTC. The J gene is TRBJ2-7, the V gene TRBV25-1; TRBD2 matches 10 bases. CDR1 and CDR2 (germline): MGHDK, SYGVNS. CDR3 size: 16 residues.

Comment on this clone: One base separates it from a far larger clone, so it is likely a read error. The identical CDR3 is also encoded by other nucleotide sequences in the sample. CDR3 protein: CASSPGTSGIGETQYF. The CDR3 nucleotides are TGTGCCAGCAGCCCCGGGACTAGCGGGATTGGGGAGACCCAGTACTTC. The V call is TRBV7-9, the J call TRBJ2-5; 13 bases are a match to TRBD2. Trimming took 5 bases from V and 5 from J; bases not matched to a gene: 8. CDR1 SEHNR and CDR2 FQNEAQ come from the germline V gene (reference sequence). This CDR3 is 16 amino acids long. Full variable domain (missing parts from reference TRBV7-9 and TRBJ2-5): DTGVSQNPRHKITKRGQNVTFRCDPISEHNRLYWYRQTLGQGPEFLTYFQNEAQLEKSRLLSDRFSAERPKGSFSTLEIQRTEQGDSAMYLCASSPGTSGIGETQYFGPGTRLLVL.

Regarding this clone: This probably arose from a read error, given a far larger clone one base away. The CDR3 bases are TGTGCCAGCTCACCAGGCCAGGGTGAAGCTTCCTTT. Translating gives CASSPGQGEASF. The V and J genes are TRBV18 and TRBJ1-1, with D maybe TRBD1 (5 bases). The CDR3 covers 12 residues. CDR1 and CDR2 (germline): KGHSH, LQKENI.

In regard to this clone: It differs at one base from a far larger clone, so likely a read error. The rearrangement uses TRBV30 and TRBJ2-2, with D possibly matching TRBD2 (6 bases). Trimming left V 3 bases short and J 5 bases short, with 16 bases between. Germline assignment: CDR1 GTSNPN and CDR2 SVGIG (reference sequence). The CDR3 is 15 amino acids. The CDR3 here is CAWRSVGEDTGELFF. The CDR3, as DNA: TGTGCCTGGAGGAGTGTAGGGGAGGATACCGGGGAGCTGTTTTTT.

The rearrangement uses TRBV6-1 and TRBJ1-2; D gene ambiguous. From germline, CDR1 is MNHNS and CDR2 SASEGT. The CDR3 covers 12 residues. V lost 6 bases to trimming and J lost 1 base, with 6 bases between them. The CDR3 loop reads CASRGLNYGYTF. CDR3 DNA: TGTGCCAGCAGAGGGCTTAACTATGGCTACACCTTC.

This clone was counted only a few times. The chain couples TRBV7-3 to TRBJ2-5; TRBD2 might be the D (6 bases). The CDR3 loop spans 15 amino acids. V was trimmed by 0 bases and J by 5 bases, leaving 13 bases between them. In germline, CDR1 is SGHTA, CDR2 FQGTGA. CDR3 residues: CASSLTLAAGETQYF. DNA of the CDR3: TGTGCCAGCAGCTTAACACTAGCAGCTGGGGAGACCCAGTACTTC.

The CDR3 region has the DNA TGTGCCATCAGGAGCGGGAGCGCGGACAATGAGCAGTTCTTC. This encodes CAIRSGSADNEQFF. The rearrangement uses TRBV10-3 and TRBJ2-1; 8 positions match TRBD2. V trimming: 6 bases; J trimming: 5 bases; junction bases outside the gene matches: 6. Per germline, CDR1 ENHRY and CDR2 SYGVKD. The CDR3 loop spans 14 amino acids.

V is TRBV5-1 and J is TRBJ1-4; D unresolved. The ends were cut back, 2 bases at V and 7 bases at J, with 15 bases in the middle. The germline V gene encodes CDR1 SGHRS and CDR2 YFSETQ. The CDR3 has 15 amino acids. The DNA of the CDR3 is TGCGCCAGCAGCTTAGACGGTCAGCCATTTGAAAAACTGTTTTTT. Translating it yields CASSLDGQPFEKLFF.

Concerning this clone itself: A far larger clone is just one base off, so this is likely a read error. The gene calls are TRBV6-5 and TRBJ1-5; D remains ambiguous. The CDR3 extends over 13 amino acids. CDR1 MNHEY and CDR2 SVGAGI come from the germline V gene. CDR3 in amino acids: CASSRVSNQHQHF. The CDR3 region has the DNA TGTGCCAGCAGCAGAGTTAGCAATCAGCACCAGCATTTT.

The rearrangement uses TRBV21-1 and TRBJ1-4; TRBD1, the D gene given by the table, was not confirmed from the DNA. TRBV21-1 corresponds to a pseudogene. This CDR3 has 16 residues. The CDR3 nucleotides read TGTGCCAGCAGCAAAACAAGGGGACAGGGGAAAGAAAAACTGTTTTTT. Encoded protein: CASSKTRGQGKEKLFF.

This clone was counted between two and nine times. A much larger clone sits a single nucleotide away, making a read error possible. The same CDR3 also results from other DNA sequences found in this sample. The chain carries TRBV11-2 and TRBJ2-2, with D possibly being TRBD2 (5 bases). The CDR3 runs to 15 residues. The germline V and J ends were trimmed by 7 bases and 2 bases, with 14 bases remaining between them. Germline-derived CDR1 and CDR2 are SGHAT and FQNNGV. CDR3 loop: CASTPMGANTGELFF. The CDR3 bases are TGTGCCAGCACCCCGATGGGAGCTAACACCGGGGAGCTGTTTTTT.

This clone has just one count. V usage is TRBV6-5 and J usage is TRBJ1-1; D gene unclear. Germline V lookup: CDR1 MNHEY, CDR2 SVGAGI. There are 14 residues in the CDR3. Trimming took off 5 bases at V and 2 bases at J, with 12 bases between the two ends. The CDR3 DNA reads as TGTGCCAGCAGTAAATCCCCAGGTAACACTGAAGCTTTCTTT. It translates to CASSKSPGNTEAFF.

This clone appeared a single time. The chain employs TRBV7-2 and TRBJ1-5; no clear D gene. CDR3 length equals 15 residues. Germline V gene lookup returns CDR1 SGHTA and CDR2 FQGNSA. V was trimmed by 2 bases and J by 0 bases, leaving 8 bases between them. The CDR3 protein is CASSLSTVSNQPQHF. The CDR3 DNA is TGTGCCAGCAGCTTAAGTACAGTTAGCAATCAGCCCCAGCATTTT.

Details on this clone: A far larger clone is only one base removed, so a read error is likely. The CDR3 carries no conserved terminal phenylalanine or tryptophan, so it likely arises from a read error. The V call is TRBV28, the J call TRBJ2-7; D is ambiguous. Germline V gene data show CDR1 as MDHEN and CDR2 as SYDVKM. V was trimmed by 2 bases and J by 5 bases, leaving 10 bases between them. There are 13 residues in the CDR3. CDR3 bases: TGTGCCAGCAGTTTAACTACCCCCCACGAGCAGTACCTC. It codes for CASSLTTPHEQYL.

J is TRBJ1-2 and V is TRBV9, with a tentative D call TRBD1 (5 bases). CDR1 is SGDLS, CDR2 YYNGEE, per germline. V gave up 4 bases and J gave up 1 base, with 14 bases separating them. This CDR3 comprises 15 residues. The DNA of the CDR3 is TGTGCCAGCAGCCCCAGCCCAGGGCTTAACTATGGCTACACCTTC. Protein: CASSPSPGLNYGYTF.

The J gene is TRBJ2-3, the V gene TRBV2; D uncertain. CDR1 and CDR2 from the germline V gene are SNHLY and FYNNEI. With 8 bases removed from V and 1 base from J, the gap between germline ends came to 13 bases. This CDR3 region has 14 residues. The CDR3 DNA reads TGTGCCAGCCGTCAGTCGGGCGGCACAGATACGCAGTATTTT. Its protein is CASRQSGGTDTQYF. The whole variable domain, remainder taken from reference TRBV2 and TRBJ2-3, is EPEVTQTPSHQVTQMGQEVILRCVPISNHLYFYWYRQILGQKVEFLVSFYNNEISEKSEIFDDQFSVERPDGSNFTLKIRSTKLEDSAMYFCASRQSGGTDTQYFGPGTRLTVL.

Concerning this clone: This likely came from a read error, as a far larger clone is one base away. CDR3 sequence reads: CTSSLFGAYEQYF. CDR3 bases: TGTACCAGCAGTTTATTTGGGGCCTACGAGCAGTACTTC. The rearrangement links TRBV28 to TRBJ2-7, with D unresolved. The CDR3 consists of 13 residues. Germline CDR1 MDHEN, CDR2 SYDVKM.

The chain's CDR3 is CASSLTRVNEQFF. The CDR3 bases are TGTGCCAGCAGCTTGACTAGGGTCAATGAGCAGTTCTTC. This chain links TRBV5-4 with TRBJ2-1; maybe TRBD2 (5 bases). Germline assignment: CDR1 SGHNT and CDR2 YYREEE (reference sequence). The length of the CDR3 is 13 residues. V gave up 1 base and J gave up 6 bases, with 8 bases separating them.

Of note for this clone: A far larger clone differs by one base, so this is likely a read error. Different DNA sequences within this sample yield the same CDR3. The CDR3 loop is CASSFSGMNTEAFF. CDR3 nucleotide sequence: TGTGCCAGCAGCTTTTCAGGGATGAACACTGAAGCTTTCTTT. The chain links TRBV7-2 to TRBJ1-1, with a tentative D call TRBD1 (5 bases). The CDR3 length is 14 residues. V was trimmed by 3 bases and J by 0 bases, leaving 8 bases between them. The germline V gene encodes CDR1 SGHTA and CDR2 FQGNSA. The entire variable domain, with the rest obtained from reference TRBV7-2 and TRBJ1-1, is as follows: GAGVSQSPSNKVTEKGKDVELRCDPISGHTALYWYRQSLGQGLEFLIYFQGNSAPDKSGLPSDRFSAERTGGSVSTLTIQRTQQEDSAVYLCASSFSGMNTEAFFGQGTRLTVV.

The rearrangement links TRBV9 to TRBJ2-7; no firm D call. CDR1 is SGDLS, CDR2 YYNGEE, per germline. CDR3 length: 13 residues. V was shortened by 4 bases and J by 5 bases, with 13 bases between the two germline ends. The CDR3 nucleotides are TGTGCCAGCAGCTCCCCCCCCCTTGACGAGCAGTACTTC. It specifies CASSSPPLDEQYF.

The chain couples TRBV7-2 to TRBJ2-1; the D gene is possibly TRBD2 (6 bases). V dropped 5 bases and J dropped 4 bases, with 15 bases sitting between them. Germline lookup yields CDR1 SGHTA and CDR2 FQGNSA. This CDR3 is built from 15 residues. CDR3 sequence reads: CASSPRAGSYNEQFF. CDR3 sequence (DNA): TGTGCCAGCAGCCCCCGGGCGGGATCGTACAATGAGCAGTTCTTC.

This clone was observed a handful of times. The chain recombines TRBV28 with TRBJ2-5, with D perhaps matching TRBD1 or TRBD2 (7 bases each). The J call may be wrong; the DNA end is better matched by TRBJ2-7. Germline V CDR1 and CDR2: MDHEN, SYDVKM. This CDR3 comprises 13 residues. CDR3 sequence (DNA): TGTGCCGGGGGGGGGACAGCCACCACCGAGCAGTACTTC. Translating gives CAGGGTATTEQYF.

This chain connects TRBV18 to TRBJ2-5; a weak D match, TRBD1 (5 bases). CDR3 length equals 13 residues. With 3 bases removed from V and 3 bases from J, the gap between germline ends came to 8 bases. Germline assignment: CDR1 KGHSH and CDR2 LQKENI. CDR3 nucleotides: TGTGCCAGCTCACCGCAAGGGGAAGAGACCCAGTACTTC. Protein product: CASSPQGEETQYF.

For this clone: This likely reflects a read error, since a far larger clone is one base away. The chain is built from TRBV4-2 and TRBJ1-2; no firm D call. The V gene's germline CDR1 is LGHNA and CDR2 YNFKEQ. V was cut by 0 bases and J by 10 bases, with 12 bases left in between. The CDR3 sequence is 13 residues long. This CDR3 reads CASSQEYQGVYTF. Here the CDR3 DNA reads TGTGCCAGCAGCCAAGAATATCAAGGCGTCTACACCTTC.